The entry that follows covers one T cell receptor (beta chain) sequence. Trimming cost V 2 bases and J 0 bases, with 9 bases left between them. This CDR3 comprises 14 residues. The V gene's germline CDR1 is SGHNT and CDR2 YYREEE (reference sequence). This entry belongs to a study of blood T cell repertoires in COVID-19. TCRdb keeps only in-frame clones here, not all; method: immunoSEQ multiplex PCR. The table lists roughly 350,000 clones, approximately 90% of them singletons, with roughly 4% in the top ten. The sequenced sample was peripheral blood. The chain combines TRBV5-4 with TRBJ2-7; D is uncertain. The sequence came from a woman aged 50 to 65 with active or convalescent COVID-19. CDR3 DNA: TGTGCCAGCAGCTTCGACATCGTCTCCTACGAGCAGTACTTC. Its translation: CASSFDIVSYEQYF.